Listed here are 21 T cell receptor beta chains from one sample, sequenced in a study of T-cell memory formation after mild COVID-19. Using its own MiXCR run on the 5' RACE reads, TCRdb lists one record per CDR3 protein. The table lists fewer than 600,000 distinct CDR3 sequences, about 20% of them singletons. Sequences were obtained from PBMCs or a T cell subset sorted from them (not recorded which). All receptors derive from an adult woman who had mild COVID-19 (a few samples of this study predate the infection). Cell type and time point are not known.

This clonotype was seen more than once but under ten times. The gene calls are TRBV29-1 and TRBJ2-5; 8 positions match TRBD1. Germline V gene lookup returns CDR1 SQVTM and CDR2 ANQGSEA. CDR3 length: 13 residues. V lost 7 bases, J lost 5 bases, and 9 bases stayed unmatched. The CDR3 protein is CSGKTGVGETQYF. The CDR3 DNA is TGCAGCGGCAAGACAGGGGTGGGGGAGACCCAGTACTTC.

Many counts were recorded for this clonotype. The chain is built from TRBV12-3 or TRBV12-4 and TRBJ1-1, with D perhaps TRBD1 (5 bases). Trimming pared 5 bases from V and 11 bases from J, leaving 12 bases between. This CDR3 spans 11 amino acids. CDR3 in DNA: TGTGCCAGCAGTAACACCGCAGGGGCTTTCTTT. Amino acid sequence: CASSNTAGAFF.

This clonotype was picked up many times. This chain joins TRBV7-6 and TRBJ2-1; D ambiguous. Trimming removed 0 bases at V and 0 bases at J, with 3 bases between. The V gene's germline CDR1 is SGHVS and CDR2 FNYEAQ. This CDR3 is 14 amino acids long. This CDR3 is CASSLADSYNEQFF. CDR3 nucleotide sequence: TGTGCCAGCAGCTTAGCGGACTCCTACAATGAGCAGTTCTTC.

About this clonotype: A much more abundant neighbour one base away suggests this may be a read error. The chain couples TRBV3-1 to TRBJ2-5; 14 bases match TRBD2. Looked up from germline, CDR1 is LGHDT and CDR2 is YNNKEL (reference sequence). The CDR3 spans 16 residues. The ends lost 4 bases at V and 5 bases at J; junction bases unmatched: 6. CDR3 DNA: TGTGCCAGCAGCCTACTCGGGACTAGCGGGGGTGAGACCCAGTACTTC. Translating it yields CASSLLGTSGGETQYF.

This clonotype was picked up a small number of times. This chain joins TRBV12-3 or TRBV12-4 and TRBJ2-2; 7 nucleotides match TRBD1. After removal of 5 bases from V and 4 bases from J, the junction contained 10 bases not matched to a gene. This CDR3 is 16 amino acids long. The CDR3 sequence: CASSAPGTALTGELFF. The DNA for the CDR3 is TGTGCCAGCAGTGCCCCCGGGACAGCCCTCACCGGGGAGCTGTTTTTT.

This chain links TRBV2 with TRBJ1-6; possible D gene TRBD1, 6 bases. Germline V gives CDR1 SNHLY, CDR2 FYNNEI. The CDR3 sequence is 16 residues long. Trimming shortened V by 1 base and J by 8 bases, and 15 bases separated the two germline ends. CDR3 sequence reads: CASSEGPGTPDSPLHF. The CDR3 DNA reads TGTGCCAGCAGTGAAGGCCCCGGGACACCAGATTCACCCCTCCACTTT.

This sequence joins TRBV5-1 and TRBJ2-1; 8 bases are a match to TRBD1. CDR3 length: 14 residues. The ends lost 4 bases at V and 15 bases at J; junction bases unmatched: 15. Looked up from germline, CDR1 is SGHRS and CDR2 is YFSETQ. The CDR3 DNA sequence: TGCGCCAGCAGCCCGGATTGGACAGGGCTAGAGGGGTTCTTC. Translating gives CASSPDWTGLEGFF.

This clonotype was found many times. This chain's CDR3 is CASSPAGSTQTQYF. The CDR3 DNA reads as TGTGCCAGCAGCCCTGCCGGGAGCACCCAGACCCAGTACTTC. The gene calls are TRBV5-6 and TRBJ2-5, with D perhaps matching TRBD2 (6 bases). V was shortened by 4 bases and J by 6 bases, with 16 bases between the two germline ends. Germline-derived CDR1 and CDR2 are SGHDT and YYEEEE. This CDR3 contains 14 residues.

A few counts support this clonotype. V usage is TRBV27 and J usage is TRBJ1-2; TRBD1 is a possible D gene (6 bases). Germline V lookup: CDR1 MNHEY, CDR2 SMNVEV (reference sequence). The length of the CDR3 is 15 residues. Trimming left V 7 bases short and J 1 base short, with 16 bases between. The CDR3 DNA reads TGTGCCAGCATCGCGAGGGGGGGCGTTAACTATGGCTACACCTTC. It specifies CASIARGGVNYGYTF.

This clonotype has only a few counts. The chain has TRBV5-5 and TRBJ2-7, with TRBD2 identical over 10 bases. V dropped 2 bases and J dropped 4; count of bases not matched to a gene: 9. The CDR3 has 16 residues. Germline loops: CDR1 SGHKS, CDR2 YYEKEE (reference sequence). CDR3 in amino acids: CASSLRLAGGSYEQYF. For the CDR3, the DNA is TGTGCCAGCAGCTTAAGACTAGCGGGCGGGAGTTACGAGCAGTACTTC.

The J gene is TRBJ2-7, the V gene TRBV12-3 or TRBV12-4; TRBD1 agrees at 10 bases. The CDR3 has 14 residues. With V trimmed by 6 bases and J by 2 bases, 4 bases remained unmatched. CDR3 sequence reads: CASRRQGATYEQYF. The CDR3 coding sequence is TGTGCCAGCAGGAGACAGGGGGCCACCTACGAGCAGTACTTC.

The CDR3 coding sequence is TGTGCCAGCAGCCCCGGGGGGGCGGGGGGGCAGGGCAATGAGCAGTTCTTC. Protein product: CASSPGGAGGQGNEQFF. The genes are TRBV5-6 and TRBJ2-1, with 9 positions matching TRBD2. This CDR3 spans 17 amino acids. CDR1 and CDR2 (germline): SGHDT, YYEEEE. V was clipped by 4 bases and J by 6 bases; unmatched bases: 14.

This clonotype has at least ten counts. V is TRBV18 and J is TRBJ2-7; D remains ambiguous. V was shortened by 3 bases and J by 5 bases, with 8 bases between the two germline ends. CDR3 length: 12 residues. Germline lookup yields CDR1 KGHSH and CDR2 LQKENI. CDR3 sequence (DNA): TGTGCCAGCTCACCGGGGAAGGACGAGCAGTACTTC. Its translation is CASSPGKDEQYF.

The CDR3 sequence is CASSLIHPRQGNYEQYF. The CDR3 DNA is TGTGCCAGCAGCTTAATTCACCCGAGGCAGGGAAACTACGAGCAGTACTTC. The chain links TRBV7-9 to TRBJ2-7, with D tentatively TRBD1 (5 bases). The germline V and J ends were trimmed by 2 bases and 3 bases, with 20 bases remaining between them. This CDR3 contains 17 residues. Germline assignment: CDR1 SEHNR and CDR2 FQNEAQ (reference sequence).

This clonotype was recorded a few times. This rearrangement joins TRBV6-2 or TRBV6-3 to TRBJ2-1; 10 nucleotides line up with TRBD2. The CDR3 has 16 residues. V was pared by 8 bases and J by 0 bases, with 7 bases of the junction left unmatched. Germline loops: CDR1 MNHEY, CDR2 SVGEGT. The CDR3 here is CASGAGGPSSYNEQFF. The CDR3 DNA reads TGTGCCAGCGGAGCGGGAGGGCCATCCTCCTACAATGAGCAGTTCTTC.

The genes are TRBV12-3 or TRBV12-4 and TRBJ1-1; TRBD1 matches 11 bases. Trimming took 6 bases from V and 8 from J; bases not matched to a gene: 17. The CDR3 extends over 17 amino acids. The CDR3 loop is CASSTPGRGTGGLEAFF. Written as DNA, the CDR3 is TGTGCCAGCAGCACCCCCGGACGGGGGACAGGGGGTCTCGAAGCTTTCTTT.

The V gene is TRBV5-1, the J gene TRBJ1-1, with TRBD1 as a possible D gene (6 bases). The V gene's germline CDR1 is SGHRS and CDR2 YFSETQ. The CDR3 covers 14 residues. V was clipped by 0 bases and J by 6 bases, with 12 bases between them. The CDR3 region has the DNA TGCGCCAGCAGCTTGGGAGGGGGATTCGCTGAAGCTTTCTTT. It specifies CASSLGGGFAEAFF.

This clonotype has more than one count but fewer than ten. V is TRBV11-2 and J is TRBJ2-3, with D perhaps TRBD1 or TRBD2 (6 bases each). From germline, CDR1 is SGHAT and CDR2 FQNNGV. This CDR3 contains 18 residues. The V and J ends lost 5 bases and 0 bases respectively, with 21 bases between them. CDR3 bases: TGTGCCAGCAGCATAATCCCCTATCGGGGGCCGAGCACAGATACGCAGTATTTT. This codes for CASSIIPYRGPSTDTQYF.

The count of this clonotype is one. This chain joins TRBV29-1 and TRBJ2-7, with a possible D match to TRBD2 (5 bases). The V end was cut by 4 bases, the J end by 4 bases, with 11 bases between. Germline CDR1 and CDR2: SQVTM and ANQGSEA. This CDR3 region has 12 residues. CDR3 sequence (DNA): TGCAGCGTTGGAGGGTTTGGGTACGAGCAGTACTTC. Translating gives CSVGGFGYEQYF.

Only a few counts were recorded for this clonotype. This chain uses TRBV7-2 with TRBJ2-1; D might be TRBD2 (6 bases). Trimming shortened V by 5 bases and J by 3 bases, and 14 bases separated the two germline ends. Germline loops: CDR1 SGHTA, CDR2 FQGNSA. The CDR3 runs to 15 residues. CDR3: CASSPQGLFYNEQFF. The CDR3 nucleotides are TGTGCCAGCAGCCCGCAAGGACTATTCTACAATGAGCAGTTCTTC.

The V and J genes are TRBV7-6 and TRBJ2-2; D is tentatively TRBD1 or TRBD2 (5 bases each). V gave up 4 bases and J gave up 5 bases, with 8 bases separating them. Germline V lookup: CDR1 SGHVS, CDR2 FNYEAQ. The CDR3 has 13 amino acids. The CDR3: CASSSWGTGELFF. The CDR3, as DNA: TGTGCCAGCAGCTCGTGGGGGACCGGGGAGCTGTTTTTT.